The present T cell receptor beta chain was sequenced within a study of blood T cell repertoires in COVID-19. Study details: COVID-19 samples, acute and convalescent, were from the United States, Italy and Spain.

Assay used: immunoSEQ multiplex PCR; TCRdb lists only in-frame clones, some missing. Found here are more than 150,000 clones, 85% to 90% of them singletons; the top ten hold approximately 12%. J was trimmed by 7 bases and V by 8 bases; bases with no gene match: 6. Germline CDR1 is MNHNY and CDR2 is SVGAGI (reference sequence). The CDR3 has 13 amino acids. This clone was seen a single time. The chain has TRBV6-6 and TRBJ1-5; 9 nucleotides line up with TRBD1. The receptor was derived from a woman in her 70s with COVID-19, enrolled during active disease. Sample: peripheral blood. CDR3 sequence reads: CASGGQGGQPQHF. CDR3 DNA: TGTGCCAGCGGGGGACAGGGTGGACAGCCCCAGCATTTT.